Following are 22 T cell receptor beta chains from one sample sequenced in a study of CD8 T cells in ankylosing spondylitis. TCRdb re-derived calls from the 5' RACE reads in MiXCR, one entry per CDR3 protein. The sample shows 200,000 to 300,000 distinct CDR3 sequences, roughly 8.6% of them seen only once. Material for sequencing was blood, either unsorted or a sorted T cell fraction (not recorded which). The receptor source for this set is a male donor with ankylosing spondylitis or in good health (not recorded which).

In this sample, this clonotype turned up many times. The V and J genes are TRBV29-1 and TRBJ2-3, with TRBD2 as a possible D gene (6 bases). V was trimmed by 4 bases and J by 6 bases, leaving 20 bases between them. The CDR3 is 15 amino acids. CDR1 SQVTM and CDR2 ANQGSEA come from the germline V gene. CDR3: CSVVFRALTRDTQYF. As DNA, the CDR3 is TGCAGCGTTGTCTTCCGGGCACTGACTAGGGATACGCAGTATTTT.

The rearrangement links TRBV20-1 to TRBJ1-1; the D gene is possibly TRBD1 (6 bases). The V end lost 6 bases, the J end lost 3 bases, and 17 bases lay between the germline ends. This CDR3 has 14 amino acids. The germline V gene encodes CDR1 DFQATT and CDR2 SNEGSKA (reference sequence). This CDR3 reads CSAESLGADTEAFF. CDR3 sequence (DNA): TGCAGTGCCGAGTCTTTGGGGGCTGACACTGAAGCTTTCTTT.

In its sample, this clonotype was seen many times. This chain links TRBV20-1 with TRBJ1-6, with D uncertain. Germline lookup yields CDR1 DFQATT and CDR2 SNEGSKA (reference sequence). Between the trimmed V and J ends, which lost 0 bases and 2 bases, there was a span of 8 bases. The length of the CDR3 is 15 residues. The CDR3: CSAREGRTYNSPLHF. CDR3 nucleotides: TGCAGTGCTAGAGAAGGACGGACCTATAATTCACCCCTCCACTTT.

The table lists this clonotype with many counts. The chain links TRBV10-3 to TRBJ2-2; no firm D call. Per the germline V gene, CDR1 is ENHRY and CDR2 is SYGVKD. This CDR3 is 15 amino acids long. The ends were cut back, 8 bases at V and 0 bases at J, with 13 bases in the middle. For the CDR3, the DNA is TGTGCCATCGCCAATCGGGTTTCGAACACCGGGGAGCTGTTTTTT. Residues: CAIANRVSNTGELFF.

This clonotype was recorded at least ten times. The chain recombines TRBV5-1 with TRBJ2-3, with D possibly TRBD2 on 5 matching bases. The germline V and J ends were trimmed by 0 bases and 2 bases, with 7 bases remaining between them. This CDR3 has 14 residues. Germline-derived CDR1 and CDR2 are SGHRS and YFSETQ. CDR3 protein: CASSLVRDTDTQYF. The DNA for the CDR3 is TGCGCCAGCAGCTTGGTCCGGGACACAGATACGCAGTATTTT.

In this sample, this clonotype turned up many times. CDR3 region: CSVERVNTGELFF. In DNA form, the CDR3 reads TGCAGCGTTGAAAGGGTGAACACCGGGGAGCTGTTTTTT. The chain carries TRBV29-1 and TRBJ2-2; no clear D gene. Germline CDR1 reads SQVTM; CDR2 reads ANQGSEA. V lost 2 bases and J lost 1, with 5 bases in between. The CDR3 consists of 13 residues.

This clonotype was observed many times. The chain is built from TRBV5-1 and TRBJ2-1; tentatively, D is TRBD1 or TRBD2 (7 bases each). The CDR3 has 15 amino acids. Germline lookup yields CDR1 SGHRS and CDR2 YFSETQ. Between the trimmed V and J ends, which lost 2 bases and 9 bases, there was a span of 18 bases. CDR3 region: CASSFGQGGVSEQFF. In nucleotides, the CDR3 is TGCGCCAGCAGCTTCGGGCAGGGGGGGGTGAGTGAGCAGTTCTTC.

Worth noting for this clonotype: This CDR3 is missing its conserved last phenylalanine or tryptophan, likely due to a read error. This CDR3 reads CASSLWVDTGELFS. DNA of the CDR3: TGTGCCAGCAGCTTATGGGTAGACACCGGGGAGCTGTTTTCT. The V gene is TRBV7-2, the J gene TRBJ2-2; unclear D gene. Trimming left V 2 bases short and J 3 bases short, with 7 bases between. The CDR3 is made up of 14 amino acids. Germline V gene lookup returns CDR1 SGHTA and CDR2 FQGNSA.

This chain uses TRBV7-2 with TRBJ2-3, with TRBD2 matching over 7 bases. The CDR3 runs to 17 residues. V lost 1 base and J lost 0; bases outside the gene matches: 7. CDR1 is SGHTA and CDR2 is FQGNSA in the germline V gene. CDR3 loop: CASSLVARGSSTDTQYF. The CDR3 DNA follows: TGTGCCAGCAGCTTAGTCGCGCGGGGGTCTAGCACAGATACGCAGTATTTT.

The chain carries TRBV4-3 and TRBJ2-7, with D tentatively TRBD2 (5 bases). This CDR3 has 13 amino acids. CDR1 is LGHNA, CDR2 YSLEER, per germline. Trimming cost V 3 bases and J 7 bases, with 13 bases left between them. CDR3 coding DNA: TGCGCCAGCAGCCACGGACTGGTTGGGGAGCAGTACTTC. Its protein product is CASSHGLVGEQYF.

At least ten counts were recorded for this clonotype. CDR3 sequence reads: CASSSTAGDPLRHTIYF. The CDR3 nucleotides read TGTGCCAGCAGCTCAACAGCGGGGGACCCCCTTCGGCACACCATATATTTT. V gene TRBV7-6 combines with J gene TRBJ1-3; a weak D match, TRBD1 (5 bases). Germline V gives CDR1 SGHVS, CDR2 FNYEAQ. There are 17 residues in the CDR3. The V end was cut by 4 bases, the J end by 8 bases, with 24 bases between.

This clonotype was seen many times. The chain uses TRBV20-1 and TRBJ1-1; D might be TRBD1 (5 bases). Trimming took 3 bases from V and 8 from J, leaving 16 bases between them. The CDR3 consists of 13 residues. Per the germline V gene, CDR1 is DFQATT and CDR2 is SNEGSKA (reference sequence). The DNA of the CDR3 is TGCAGTGCTAGGGGGGATATCCACCCAGAAGCTTTCTTT. This sequence encodes CSARGDIHPEAFF.

This clonotype was counted at least ten times. The V gene is TRBV18, the J gene TRBJ2-1, with D uncertain. Germline CDR1 is KGHSH and CDR2 is LQKENI. The CDR3 runs to 14 residues. The V end lost 6 bases, the J end lost 4 bases, and 13 bases lay between the germline ends. The CDR3 protein is CASSLDSAYNEQFF. CDR3 nucleotide sequence: TGTGCCAGCTCTCTAGACTCAGCTTACAATGAGCAGTTCTTC.

This clonotype was seen repeatedly, ten times or more. The rearrangement uses TRBV11-3 and TRBJ2-5, with D tentatively TRBD2 (6 bases). Per germline, CDR1 SGHNT and CDR2 YENEEA. The CDR3 loop spans 13 amino acids. V was shortened by 5 bases and J by 5 bases, with 12 bases between the two germline ends. CDR3 DNA sequence: TGTGCCAGCAGCAACCAGGGAGGCGAGACCCAGTACTTC. It encodes CASSNQGGETQYF.

This clonotype was found many times. The CDR3 DNA follows: TGTGCCAGCAGTTTATGGACTAGCGGGACCTACGAGCAGTACTTC. Amino acids: CASSLWTSGTYEQYF. The V call is TRBV28, the J call TRBJ2-7; 11 bases map to TRBD2. V lost 0 bases to trimming and J lost 2 bases; unmatched junction nucleotides: 0. The CDR3 has 15 amino acids. CDR1 and CDR2 from the germline V gene are MDHEN and SYDVKM.

This clonotype was seen ten or more times. The chain uses TRBV6-1 and TRBJ2-7; no clear D. Germline V gene data show CDR1 as MNHNS and CDR2 as SASEGT. The CDR3 runs to 13 residues. The V end was cut by 1 base, the J end by 11 bases, with 15 bases between. The CDR3 sequence is CASSEGVGFSEYF. The CDR3 region has the DNA TGTGCCAGCAGTGAAGGGGTTGGGTTTTCGGAGTACTTC.

This clonotype has at least ten counts. The J gene is TRBJ1-2, the V gene TRBV4-3, with D possibly being TRBD1 (5 bases). V lost 1 base to trimming and J lost 4 bases, with 19 bases between them. Germline V gene sequence: CDR1 LGHNA, CDR2 YSLEER. The CDR3 sequence is 17 residues long. The CDR3: CASSQGGVAGNTYGYTF. The CDR3 coding sequence is TGCGCCAGCAGCCAAGGAGGGGTAGCGGGAAACACCTATGGCTACACCTTC.

This clonotype came up many times. The chain couples TRBV20-1 to TRBJ2-1, with D uncertain. Germline loops: CDR1 DFQATT, CDR2 SNEGSKA (reference sequence). CDR3 length: 15 residues. V was trimmed by 0 bases and J by 0 bases, leaving 9 bases between them. CDR3 DNA sequence: TGCAGTGCTAGAGATTTGCTCCGCTCCTACAATGAGCAGTTCTTC. It is translated as CSARDLLRSYNEQFF.

Many counts were recorded for this clonotype. The CDR3 loop reads CASSPGQGYDEKLFF. The CDR3 DNA reads TGCGCCAGCAGCCCTGGACAGGGATATGATGAAAAACTGTTTTTT. V and J are TRBV5-1 and TRBJ1-4, with 8 bases identical to TRBD1. This CDR3 comprises 15 residues. The germline CDR1 and CDR2 sequences are SGHRS and YFSETQ. The V gene end was trimmed by 4 bases and the J gene end by 6 bases; junction bases not matched to a gene: 8.

For this clonotype: It may be a read error: a sequence one base away is much more abundant. The CDR3 nucleotides are TGCTGTGCTAGGGATCCCTTTGGGTCGGGCTCCTACAATGAGCAGTTCTTC. It codes for CCARDPFGSGSYNEQFF. The V and J genes are TRBV20-1 and TRBJ2-1; no reliable D call. Germline CDR1 DFQATT, CDR2 SNEGSKA (reference sequence). CDR3 length equals 17 residues.

The J gene is TRBJ1-1, the V gene TRBV7-9; a possible D gene is TRBD1 (6 bases). The germline V and J ends were trimmed by 6 bases and 4 bases, with 12 bases remaining between them. Germline loops: CDR1 SEHNR, CDR2 FQNEAQ (reference sequence). This CDR3 comprises 13 residues. CDR3 region: CASRSTGSTEAFF. The CDR3, as DNA: TGTGCCAGCAGATCTACAGGGAGCACTGAAGCTTTCTTT. The full variable domain, its missing parts supplied by reference TRBV7-9 and TRBJ1-1, is DTGVSQNPRHKITKRGQNVTFRCDPISEHNRLYWYRQTLGQGPEFLTYFQNEAQLEKSRLLSDRFSAERPKGSFSTLEIQRTEQGDSAMYLCASRSTGSTEAFFGQGTRLTVV.

This clonotype showed up many times. The chain couples TRBV4-2 to TRBJ2-1; maybe TRBD2 (7 bases). Trimming removed 0 bases from V and 4 bases from J, with 16 bases in between. The CDR3 totals 17 residues. The germline gives CDR1 LGHNA, CDR2 YNFKEQ. CDR3 coding DNA: TGTGCCAGCAGCCAAGATCTCGGGGGGCCTGCATACAATGAGCAGTTCTTC. It specifies CASSQDLGGPAYNEQFF.